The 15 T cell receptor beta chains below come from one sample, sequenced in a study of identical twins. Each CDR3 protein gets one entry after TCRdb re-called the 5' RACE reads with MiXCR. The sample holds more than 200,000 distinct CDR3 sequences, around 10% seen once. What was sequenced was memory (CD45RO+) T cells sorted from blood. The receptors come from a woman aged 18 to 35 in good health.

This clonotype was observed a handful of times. The CDR3 loop is CSVVEGSGANVLTF. The CDR3 DNA follows: TGCAGCGTTGTCGAGGGCTCTGGGGCCAACGTCCTGACTTTC. The chain couples TRBV29-1 to TRBJ2-6, with D possibly matching TRBD2 (5 bases). The CDR3 extends over 14 amino acids. Germline V lookup: CDR1 SQVTM, CDR2 ANQGSEA. V was clipped by 4 bases and J by 0 bases, with 7 bases between them.

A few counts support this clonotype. The CDR3 is CASSHPTQRNNEQFF. In DNA, the CDR3 is TGTGCCAGCAGCCACCCCACCCAGCGGAACAATGAGCAGTTCTTC. This chain joins TRBV3-1 and TRBJ2-1; possible D gene TRBD2, 5 bases. From germline, CDR1 is LGHDT and CDR2 YNNKEL (reference sequence). The V gene lost 3 bases and the J gene lost 5 bases, with 14 bases spanning the gap. This CDR3 spans 15 amino acids.

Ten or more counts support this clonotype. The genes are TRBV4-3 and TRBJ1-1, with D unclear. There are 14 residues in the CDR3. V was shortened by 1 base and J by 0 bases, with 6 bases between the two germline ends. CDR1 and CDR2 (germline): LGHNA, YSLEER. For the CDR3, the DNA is TGCGCCAGCAGCCAAGTTATGGTGAACACTGAAGCTTTCTTT. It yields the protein CASSQVMVNTEAFF.

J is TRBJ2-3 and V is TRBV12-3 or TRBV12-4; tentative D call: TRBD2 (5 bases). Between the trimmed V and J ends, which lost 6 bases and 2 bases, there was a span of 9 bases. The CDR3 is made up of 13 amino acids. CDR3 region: CASSRGNTDTQYF. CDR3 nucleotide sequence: TGTGCCAGCAGCCGGGGAAACACAGATACGCAGTATTTT.

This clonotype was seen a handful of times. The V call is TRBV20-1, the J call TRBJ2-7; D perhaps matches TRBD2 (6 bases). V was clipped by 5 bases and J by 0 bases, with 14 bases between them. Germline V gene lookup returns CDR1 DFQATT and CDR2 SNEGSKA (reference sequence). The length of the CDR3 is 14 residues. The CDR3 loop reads CSAVSGSYSYEQYF. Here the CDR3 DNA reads TGCAGTGCTGTTAGCGGTTCTTACTCCTACGAGCAGTACTTC.

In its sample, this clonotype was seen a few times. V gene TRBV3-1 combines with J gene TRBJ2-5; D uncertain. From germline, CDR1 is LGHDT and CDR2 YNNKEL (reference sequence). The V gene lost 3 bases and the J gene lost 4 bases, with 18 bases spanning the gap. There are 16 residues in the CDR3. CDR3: CASSHGRPSRVETQYF. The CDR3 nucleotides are TGTGCCAGCAGCCATGGCCGCCCCAGCCGAGTAGAGACCCAGTACTTC.

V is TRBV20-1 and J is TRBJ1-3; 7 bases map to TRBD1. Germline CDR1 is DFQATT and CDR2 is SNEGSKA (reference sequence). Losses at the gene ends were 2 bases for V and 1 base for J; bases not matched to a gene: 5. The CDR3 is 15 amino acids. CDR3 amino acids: CSARRAGGSGNTIYF. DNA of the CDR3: TGCAGTGCTAGACGCGCAGGGGGTTCTGGAAACACCATATATTTT.

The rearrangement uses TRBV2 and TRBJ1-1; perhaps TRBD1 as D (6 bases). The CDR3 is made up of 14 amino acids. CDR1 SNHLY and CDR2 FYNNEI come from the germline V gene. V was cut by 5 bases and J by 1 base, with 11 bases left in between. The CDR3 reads CASSFDRKNTEAFF. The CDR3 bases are TGTGCCAGCAGTTTCGACAGGAAGAACACTGAAGCTTTCTTT.

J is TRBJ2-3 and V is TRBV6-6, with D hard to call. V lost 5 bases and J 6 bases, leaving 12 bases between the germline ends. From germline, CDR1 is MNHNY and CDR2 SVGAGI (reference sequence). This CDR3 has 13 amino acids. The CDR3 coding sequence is TGTGCCAGCAGTGCTACAGCAGCCGATACGCAGTATTTT. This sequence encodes CASSATAADTQYF.

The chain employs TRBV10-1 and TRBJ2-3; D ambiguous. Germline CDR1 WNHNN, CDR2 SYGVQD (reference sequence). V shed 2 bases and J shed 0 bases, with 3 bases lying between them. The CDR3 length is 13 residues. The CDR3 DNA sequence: TGCGCCAGCAGTGAGGGGAGCACAGATACGCAGTATTTT. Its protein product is CASSEGSTDTQYF.

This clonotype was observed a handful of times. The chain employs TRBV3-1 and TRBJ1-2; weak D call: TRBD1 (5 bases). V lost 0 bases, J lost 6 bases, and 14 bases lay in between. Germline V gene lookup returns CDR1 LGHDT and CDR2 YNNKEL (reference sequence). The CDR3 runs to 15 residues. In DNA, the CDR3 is TGTGCCAGCAGCCAAGAGGGGGGAAGGGCTCATGGCTACACCTTC. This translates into CASSQEGGRAHGYTF.

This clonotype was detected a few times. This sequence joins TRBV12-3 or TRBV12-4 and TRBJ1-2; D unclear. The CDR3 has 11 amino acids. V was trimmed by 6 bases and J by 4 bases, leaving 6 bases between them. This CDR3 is CASSHSYGYTF. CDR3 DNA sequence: TGTGCCAGCAGCCACAGCTATGGCTACACCTTC.

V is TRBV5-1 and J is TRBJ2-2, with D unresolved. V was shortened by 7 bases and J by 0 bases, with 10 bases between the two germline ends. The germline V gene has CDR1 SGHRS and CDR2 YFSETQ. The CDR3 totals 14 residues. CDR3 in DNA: TGCGCCAGCTACGAGAGCCCGAACACCGGGGAGCTGTTTTTT. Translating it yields CASYESPNTGELFF.

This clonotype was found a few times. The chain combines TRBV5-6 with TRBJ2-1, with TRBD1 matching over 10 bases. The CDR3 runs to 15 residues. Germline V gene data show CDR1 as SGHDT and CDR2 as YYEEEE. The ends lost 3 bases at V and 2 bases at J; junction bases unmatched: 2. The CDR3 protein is CASSSTGGAYNEQFF. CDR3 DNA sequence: TGTGCCAGCAGCTCGACAGGGGGCGCCTACAATGAGCAGTTCTTC.

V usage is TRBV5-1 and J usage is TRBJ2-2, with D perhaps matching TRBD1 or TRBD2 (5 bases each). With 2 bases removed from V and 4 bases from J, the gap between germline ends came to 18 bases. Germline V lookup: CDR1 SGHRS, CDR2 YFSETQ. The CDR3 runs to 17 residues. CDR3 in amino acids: CASSLNPRGASTGELFF. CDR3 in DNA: TGCGCCAGCAGCTTAAACCCTAGGGGAGCGAGCACCGGGGAGCTGTTTTTT. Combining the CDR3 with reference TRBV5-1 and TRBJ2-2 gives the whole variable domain KAGVTQTPRYLIKTRGQQVTLSCSPISGHRSVSWYQQTPGQGLQFLFEYFSETQRNKGNFPGRFSGRQFSNSRSEMNVSTLELGDSALYLCASSLNPRGASTGELFFGEGSRLTVL.